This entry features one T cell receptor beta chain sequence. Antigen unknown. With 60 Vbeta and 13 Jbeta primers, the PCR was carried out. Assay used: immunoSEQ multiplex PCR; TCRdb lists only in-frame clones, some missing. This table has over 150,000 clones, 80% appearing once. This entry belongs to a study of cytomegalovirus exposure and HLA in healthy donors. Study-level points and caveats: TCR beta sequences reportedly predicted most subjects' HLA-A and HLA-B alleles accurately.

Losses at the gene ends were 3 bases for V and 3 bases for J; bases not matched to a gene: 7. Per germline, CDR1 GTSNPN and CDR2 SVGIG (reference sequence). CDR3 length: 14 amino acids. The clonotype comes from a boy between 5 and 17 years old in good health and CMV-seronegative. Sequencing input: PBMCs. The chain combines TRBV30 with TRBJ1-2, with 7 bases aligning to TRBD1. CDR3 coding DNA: TGTGCCTGGAGGGGATGGGACAGAGACTATGGCTACACCTTC. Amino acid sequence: CAWRGWDRDYGYTF.